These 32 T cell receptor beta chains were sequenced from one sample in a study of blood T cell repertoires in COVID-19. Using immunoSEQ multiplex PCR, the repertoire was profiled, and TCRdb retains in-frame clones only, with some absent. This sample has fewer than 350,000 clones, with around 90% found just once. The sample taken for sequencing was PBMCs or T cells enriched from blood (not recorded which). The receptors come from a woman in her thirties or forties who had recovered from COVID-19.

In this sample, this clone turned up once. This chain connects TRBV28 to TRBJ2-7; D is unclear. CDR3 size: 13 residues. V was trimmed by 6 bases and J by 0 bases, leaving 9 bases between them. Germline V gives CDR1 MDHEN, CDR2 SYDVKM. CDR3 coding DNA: TGTGCCAGCAGCACAGTCTTCTCCTACGAGCAGTACTTC. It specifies CASSTVFSYEQYF.

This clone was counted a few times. This CDR3 is CASSLGVDNSPLHF. As DNA, the CDR3 is TGTGCCAGCAGCTTGGGCGTGGATAATTCACCCCTCCACTTT. The chain links TRBV11-2 to TRBJ1-6, with D unresolved. The ends were cut back, 3 bases at V and 5 bases at J, with 8 bases in the middle. The CDR3 has 14 amino acids. Germline values: CDR1 SGHAT, CDR2 FQNNGV. The full variable domain, in which reference TRBV11-2 and TRBJ1-6 provide the parts outside the CDR3, is EAGVAQSPRYKIIEKRQSVAFWCNPISGHATLYWYQQILGQGPKLLIQFQNNGVVDDSQLPKDRFSAERLKGVDSTLKIQPAKLEDSAVYLCASSLGVDNSPLHFGNGTRLTVT.

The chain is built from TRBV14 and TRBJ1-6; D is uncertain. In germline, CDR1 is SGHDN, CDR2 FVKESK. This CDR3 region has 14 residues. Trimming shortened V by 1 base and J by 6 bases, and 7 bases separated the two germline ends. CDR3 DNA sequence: TGTGCCAGCAGCCAAGGGAGGTTTAATTCACCCCTCCACTTT. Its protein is CASSQGRFNSPLHF.

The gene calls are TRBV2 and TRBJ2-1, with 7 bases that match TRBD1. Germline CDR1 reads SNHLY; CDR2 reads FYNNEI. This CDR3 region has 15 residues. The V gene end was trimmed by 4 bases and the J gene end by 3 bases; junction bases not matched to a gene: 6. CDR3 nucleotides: TGTGCCAGCAGTGGTGGGACAGACGGCTACAATGAGCAGTTCTTC. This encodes CASSGGTDGYNEQFF. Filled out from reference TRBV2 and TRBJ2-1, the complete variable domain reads EPEVTQTPSHQVTQMGQEVILRCVPISNHLYFYWYRQILGQKVEFLVSFYNNEISEKSEIFDDQFSVERPDGSNFTLKIRSTKLEDSAMYFCASSGGTDGYNEQFFGPGTRLTVL.

In nucleotides, the CDR3 is TGTGCCAGCAGCCAAGATCATTTAGGGGGCACTGAAGCTTTCTTT. This sequence encodes CASSQDHLGGTEAFF. The chain combines TRBV3-1 (or the pseudogene TRBV3-2) with TRBJ1-1, with D perhaps TRBD1 (6 bases). V was shortened by 0 bases and J by 4 bases, with 12 bases between the two germline ends. Germline lookup yields CDR1 LGHDT and CDR2 YNNKEL (reference sequence). This CDR3 comprises 15 residues.

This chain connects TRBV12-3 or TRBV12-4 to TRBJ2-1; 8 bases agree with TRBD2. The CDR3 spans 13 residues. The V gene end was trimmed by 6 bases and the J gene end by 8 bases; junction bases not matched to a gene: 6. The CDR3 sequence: CASRGLVRDEQFF. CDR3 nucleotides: TGTGCCAGCAGGGGACTAGTTCGGGATGAGCAGTTCTTC.

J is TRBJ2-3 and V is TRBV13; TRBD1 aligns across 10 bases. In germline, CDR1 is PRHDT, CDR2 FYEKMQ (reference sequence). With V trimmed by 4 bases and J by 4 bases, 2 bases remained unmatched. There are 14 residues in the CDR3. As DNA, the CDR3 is TGTGCCAGCAGCTCTGGACAGGGGGCAGATACGCAGTATTTT. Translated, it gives CASSSGQGADTQYF. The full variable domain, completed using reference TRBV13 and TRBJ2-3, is AAGVIQSPRHLIKEKRETATLKCYPIPRHDTVYWYQQGPGQDPQFLISFYEKMQSDKGSIPDRFSAQQFSDYHSELNMSSLELGDSALYFCASSSGQGADTQYFGPGTRLTVL.

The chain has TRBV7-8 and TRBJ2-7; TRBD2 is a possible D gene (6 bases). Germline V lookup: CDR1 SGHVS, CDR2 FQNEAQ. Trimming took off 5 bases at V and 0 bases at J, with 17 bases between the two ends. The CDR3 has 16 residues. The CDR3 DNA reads TGTGCCAGCAGCAGACCCGCAGCGGGCACCTCCTACGAGCAGTACTTC. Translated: CASSRPAAGTSYEQYF.

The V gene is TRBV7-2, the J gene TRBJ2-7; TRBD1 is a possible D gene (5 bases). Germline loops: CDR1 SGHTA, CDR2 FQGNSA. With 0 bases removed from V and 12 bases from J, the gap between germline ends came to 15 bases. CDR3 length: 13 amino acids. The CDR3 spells CASSLAIQGSRYF. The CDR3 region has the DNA TGTGCCAGCAGCTTAGCAATCCAGGGCTCTAGGTACTTC.

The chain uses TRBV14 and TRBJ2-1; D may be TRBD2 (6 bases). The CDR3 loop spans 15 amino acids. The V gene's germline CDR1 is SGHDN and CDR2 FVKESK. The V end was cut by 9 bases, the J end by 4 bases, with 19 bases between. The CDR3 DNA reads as TGTGCCAGTAAGGAGGGGCTAGCCGAATACAATGAGCAGTTCTTC. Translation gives CASKEGLAEYNEQFF.

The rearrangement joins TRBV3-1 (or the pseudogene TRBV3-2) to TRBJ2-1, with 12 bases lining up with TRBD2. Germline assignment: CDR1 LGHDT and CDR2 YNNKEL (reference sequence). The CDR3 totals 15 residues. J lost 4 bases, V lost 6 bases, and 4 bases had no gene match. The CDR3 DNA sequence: TGTGCCAGCAGTCGGACTAGCGGGGTTTACAATGAGCAGTTCTTC. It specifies CASSRTSGVYNEQFF.

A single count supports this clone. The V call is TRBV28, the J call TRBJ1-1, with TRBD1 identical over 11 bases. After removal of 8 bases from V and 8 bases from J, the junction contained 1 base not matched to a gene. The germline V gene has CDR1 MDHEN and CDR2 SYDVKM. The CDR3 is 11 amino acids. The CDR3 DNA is TGTGCCAGCCGGACAGGGGGCGAAGCTTTCTTT. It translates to CASRTGGEAFF.

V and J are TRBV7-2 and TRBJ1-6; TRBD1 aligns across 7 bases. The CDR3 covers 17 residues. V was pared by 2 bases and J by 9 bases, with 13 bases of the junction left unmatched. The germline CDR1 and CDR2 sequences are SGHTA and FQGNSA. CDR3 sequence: CASSLTPRQGPSSPLHF. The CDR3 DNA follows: TGTGCCAGCAGCTTAACGCCCCGACAGGGTCCTAGTTCACCCCTCCACTTT.

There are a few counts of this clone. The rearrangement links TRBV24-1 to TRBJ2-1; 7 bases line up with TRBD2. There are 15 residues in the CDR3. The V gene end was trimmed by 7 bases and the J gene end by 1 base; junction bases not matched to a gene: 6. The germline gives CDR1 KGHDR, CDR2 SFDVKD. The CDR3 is CATSDGGRSYNEQFF. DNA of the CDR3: TGTGCCACCAGCGACGGGGGGAGGTCCTACAATGAGCAGTTCTTC.

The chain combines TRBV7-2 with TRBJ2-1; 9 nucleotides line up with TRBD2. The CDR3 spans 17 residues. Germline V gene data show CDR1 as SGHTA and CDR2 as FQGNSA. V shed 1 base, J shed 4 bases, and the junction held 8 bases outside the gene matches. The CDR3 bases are TGTGCCAGCAGCTTAGGGGCTAGCGGGATCCCTTACAATGAGCAGTTCTTC. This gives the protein CASSLGASGIPYNEQFF. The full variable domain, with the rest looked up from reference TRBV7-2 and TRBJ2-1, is GAGVSQSPSNKVTEKGKDVELRCDPISGHTALYWYRQSLGQGLEFLIYFQGNSAPDKSGLPSDRFSAERTGGSVSTLTIQRTQQEDSAVYLCASSLGASGIPYNEQFFGPGTRLTVL.

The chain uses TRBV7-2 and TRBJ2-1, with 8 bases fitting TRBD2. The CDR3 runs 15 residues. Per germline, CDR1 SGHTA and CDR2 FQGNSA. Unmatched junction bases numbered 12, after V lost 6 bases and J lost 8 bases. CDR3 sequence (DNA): TGTGCCAGCAGTCCGGGAGCAGGGCGGGGGGATGAGCAGTTCTTC. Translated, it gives CASSPGAGRGDEQFF.

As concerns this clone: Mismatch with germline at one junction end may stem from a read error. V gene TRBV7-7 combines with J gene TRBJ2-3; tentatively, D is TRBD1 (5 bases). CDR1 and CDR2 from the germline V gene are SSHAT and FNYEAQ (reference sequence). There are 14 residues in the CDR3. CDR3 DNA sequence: TGTGCTAGCAGCCGGTCCAGGGCGGCAGATACGCAGTATTTT. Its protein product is CASSRSRAADTQYF.

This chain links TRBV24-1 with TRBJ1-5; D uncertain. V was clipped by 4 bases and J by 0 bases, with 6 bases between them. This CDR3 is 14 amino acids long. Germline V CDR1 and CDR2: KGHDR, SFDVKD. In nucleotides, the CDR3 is TGTGCCACCAGTGACCCCAATAGCAATCAGCCCCAGCATTTT. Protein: CATSDPNSNQPQHF.

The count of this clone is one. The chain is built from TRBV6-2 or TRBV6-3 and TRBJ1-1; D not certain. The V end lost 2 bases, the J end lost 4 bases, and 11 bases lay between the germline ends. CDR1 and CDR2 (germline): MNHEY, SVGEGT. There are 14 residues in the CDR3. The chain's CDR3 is CASSYERRTTEAFF. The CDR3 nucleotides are TGTGCCAGCAGTTACGAGCGGAGAACCACTGAAGCTTTCTTT.

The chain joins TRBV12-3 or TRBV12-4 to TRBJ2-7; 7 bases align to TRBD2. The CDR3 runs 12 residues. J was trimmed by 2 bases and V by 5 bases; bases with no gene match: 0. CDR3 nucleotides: TGTGCCAGCAGTACTAGCGCCTACGAGCAGTACTTC. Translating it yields CASSTSAYEQYF.

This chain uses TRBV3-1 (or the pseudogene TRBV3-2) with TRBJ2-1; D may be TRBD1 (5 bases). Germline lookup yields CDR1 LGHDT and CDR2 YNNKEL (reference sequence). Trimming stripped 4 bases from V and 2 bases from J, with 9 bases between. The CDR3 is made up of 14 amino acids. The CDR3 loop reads CASSPRVTYNEQFF. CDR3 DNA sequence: TGTGCCAGCAGCCCCAGGGTAACCTACAATGAGCAGTTCTTC.

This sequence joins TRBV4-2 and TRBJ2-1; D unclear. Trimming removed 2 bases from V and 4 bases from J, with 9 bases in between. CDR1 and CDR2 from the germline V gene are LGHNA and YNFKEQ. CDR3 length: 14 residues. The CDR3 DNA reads TGTGCCAGCAGCCAATTAGCCGGGTACAATGAGCAGTTCTTC. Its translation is CASSQLAGYNEQFF.

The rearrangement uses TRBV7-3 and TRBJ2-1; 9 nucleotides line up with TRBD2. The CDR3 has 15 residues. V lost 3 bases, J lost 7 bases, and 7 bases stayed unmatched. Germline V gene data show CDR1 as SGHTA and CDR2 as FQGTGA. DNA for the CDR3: TGTGCCAGCAGCTTCTCCGCGGGAGGGGGAAATGAGCAGTTCTTC. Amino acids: CASSFSAGGGNEQFF.

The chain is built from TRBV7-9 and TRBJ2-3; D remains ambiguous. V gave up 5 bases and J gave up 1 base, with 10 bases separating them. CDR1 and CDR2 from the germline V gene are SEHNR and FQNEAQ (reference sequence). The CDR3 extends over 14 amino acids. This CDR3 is CASSKYSGTDTQYF. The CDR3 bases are TGTGCCAGCAGCAAATACTCCGGCACAGATACGCAGTATTTT.

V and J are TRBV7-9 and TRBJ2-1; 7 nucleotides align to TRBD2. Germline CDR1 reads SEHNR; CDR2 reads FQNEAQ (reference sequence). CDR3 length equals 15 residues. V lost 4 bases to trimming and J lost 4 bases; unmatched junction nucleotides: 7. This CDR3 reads CASSSGASGYNEQFF. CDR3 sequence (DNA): TGTGCCAGCAGCTCCGGGGCTAGCGGATACAATGAGCAGTTCTTC.

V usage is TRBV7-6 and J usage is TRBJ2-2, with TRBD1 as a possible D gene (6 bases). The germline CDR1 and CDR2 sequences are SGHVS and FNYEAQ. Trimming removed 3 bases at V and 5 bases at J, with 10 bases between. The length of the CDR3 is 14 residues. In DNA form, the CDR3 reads TGTGCCAGCAGCTTGACAGGATTAACCGGGGAGCTGTTTTTT. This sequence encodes CASSLTGLTGELFF.

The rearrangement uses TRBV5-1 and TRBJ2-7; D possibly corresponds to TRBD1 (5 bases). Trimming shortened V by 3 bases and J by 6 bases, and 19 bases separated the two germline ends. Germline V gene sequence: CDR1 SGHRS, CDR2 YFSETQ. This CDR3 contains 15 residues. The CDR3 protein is CASSSSPGSPREQYF. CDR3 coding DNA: TGCGCCAGCAGCTCGTCGCCAGGGTCCCCCCGCGAGCAGTACTTC.

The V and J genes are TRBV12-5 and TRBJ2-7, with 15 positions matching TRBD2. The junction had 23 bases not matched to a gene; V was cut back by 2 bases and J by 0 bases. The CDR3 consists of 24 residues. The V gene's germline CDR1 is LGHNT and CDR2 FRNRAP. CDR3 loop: CASGLPGTGGRVGTSGRSSYEQYF. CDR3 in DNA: TGTGCTAGTGGTTTGCCCGGGACAGGGGGGAGGGTAGGGACTAGCGGGAGGAGCTCCTACGAGCAGTACTTC.

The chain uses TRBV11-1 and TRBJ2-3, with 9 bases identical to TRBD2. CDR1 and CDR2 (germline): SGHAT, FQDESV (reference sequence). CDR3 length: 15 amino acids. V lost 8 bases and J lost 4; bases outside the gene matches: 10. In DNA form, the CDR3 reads TGTGCCAGCGAGTATTCTAGCGGGACGTCAGATACGCAGTATTTT. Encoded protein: CASEYSSGTSDTQYF.

DNA of the CDR3: TGTGCCAGCAGCTCTAGGCTGGATGAGCAGTTCTTC. This encodes CASSSRLDEQFF. J is TRBJ2-1 and V is TRBV7-2; no firm D call. Trimming pared 4 bases from V and 8 bases from J, leaving 9 bases between. CDR1 SGHTA and CDR2 FQGNSA come from the germline V gene. The CDR3 covers 12 residues.

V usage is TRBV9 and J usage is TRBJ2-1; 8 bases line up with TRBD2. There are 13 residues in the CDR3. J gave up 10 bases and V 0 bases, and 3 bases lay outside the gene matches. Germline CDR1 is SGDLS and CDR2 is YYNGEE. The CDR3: CASSVDPGGEQFF. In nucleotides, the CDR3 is TGTGCCAGCAGCGTAGATCCGGGAGGGGAGCAGTTCTTC.

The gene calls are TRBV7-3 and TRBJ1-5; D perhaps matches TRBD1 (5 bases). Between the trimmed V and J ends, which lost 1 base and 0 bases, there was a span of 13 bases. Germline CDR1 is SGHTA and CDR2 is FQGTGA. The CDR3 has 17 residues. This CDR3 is CASSLSPGHLSNQPQHF. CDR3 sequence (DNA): TGTGCCAGCAGCTTAAGCCCTGGACACCTTAGCAATCAGCCCCAGCATTTT.